This is a list of T cell receptor beta chains from one sample in a study of blood T cell repertoires in COVID-19. The repertoire was sequenced with immunoSEQ multiplex PCR; TCRdb's copy has only in-frame clones and lacks some. The sample gives about 260,000 clones, around 90% of which show up once; roughly 3% is in the top ten. The sample taken for sequencing was PBMCs or T cells enriched from blood (not recorded which). All receptors come from a woman between 40 and 55 years old who had been exposed to COVID-19. Each CDR3 is given with its conserved first and last residue. Each record gives: V gene, CDR3 protein.

>TRBV19
CASSIEGQRNTEAFF
>TRBV28
CASSESATGLGGNTIYF
>TRBV6-6
CASSRVPGQGANTEAFF
>TRBV7-3
CASSLRQSRAGYSYEQFF
>TRBV10-1
CASSEVGRGRQPQHF
>TRBV30
CAWSPGQGRETQYF
>TRBV11-1
CASSSAGGPNTEAFF
>TRBV7-9
CASSLQRGLAGQETQYF
>TRBV5-4
CASSLADRGSNEQFF
>TRBV3-1/TRBV3-2
CASSQDLPGGSYNEQFF
>TRBV18
CASSPWTENRGGNTIYF
>TRBV7-9
CASSLGPPWDKNGYTF
>TRBV7-2
CASSLGRGTGYGYTF
>TRBV7-3
CASSRGLNTGELFF
>TRBV9
CASSVDTTTGGRFF
>TRBV5-1
CASTGLAGFDTQYF
>TRBV25-1
CASSLDSSGNEKLFF
>TRBV28
CATRKREGYNEQFF